One and the same sample provided the 16 T cell receptor beta chains below, sequenced in a study of blood T cell repertoires in COVID-19. Using immunoSEQ multiplex PCR, the repertoire was profiled, and TCRdb retains in-frame clones only, with some absent. This sample has fewer than 250,000 clones; just under 85% occur once, and the top ten carry around 2%. The sample was peripheral blood. The source of these receptors is a woman older than 75 with acute or convalescent COVID-19.

This chain uses TRBV5-1 with TRBJ1-4; TRBD1 matches 11 bases. The CDR3 spans 20 residues. In germline, CDR1 is SGHRS, CDR2 YFSETQ. Trimming cost V 5 bases and J 3 bases; bases outside gene matches: 18. The CDR3 DNA sequence: TGCGCCAGCAGGCGAGGAGGACAGGGGGCGTTTGAGGGATCTAATGAAAAACTGTTTTTT. This encodes CASRRGGQGAFEGSNEKLFF.

The chain has TRBV5-1 and TRBJ1-1; 7 bases match TRBD1. V was clipped by 4 bases and J by 7 bases; unmatched bases: 13. Per germline, CDR1 SGHRS and CDR2 YFSETQ. There are 15 residues in the CDR3. CDR3 coding DNA: TGCGCCAGCAGCCCGTTCACAGGGGTAGTTAATGAAGCTTTCTTT. Translating it yields CASSPFTGVVNEAFF. Full variable domain (outside the CDR3, taken from reference TRBV5-1 and TRBJ1-1): KAGVTQTPRYLIKTRGQQVTLSCSPISGHRSVSWYQQTPGQGLQFLFEYFSETQRNKGNFPGRFSGRQFSNSRSEMNVSTLELGDSALYLCASSPFTGVVNEAFFGQGTRLTVV.

This clone was counted between two and nine times. The rearrangement uses TRBV20-1 and TRBJ1-2; D not certain. This CDR3 has 11 amino acids. Germline lookup yields CDR1 DFQATT and CDR2 SNEGSKA (reference sequence). Trimming stripped 4 bases from V and 8 bases from J, with 11 bases between. This CDR3 is CSAITEEGYTF. CDR3 in DNA: TGCAGTGCTATTACCGAAGAGGGCTACACCTTC.

This chain joins TRBV7-2 and TRBJ1-2, with D possibly TRBD1 on 6 matching bases. Trimming pared 1 base from V and 4 bases from J, leaving 7 bases between. This CDR3 region has 13 residues. Germline-derived CDR1 and CDR2 are SGHTA and FQGNSA. CDR3 region: CASSLVGGYGYTF. Written as DNA, the CDR3 is TGTGCCAGCAGCTTAGTAGGGGGCTATGGCTACACCTTC.

The chain has TRBV2 and TRBJ1-2, with unresolved D. V shed 8 bases and J shed 0 bases, with 7 bases lying between them. The germline gives CDR1 SNHLY, CDR2 FYNNEI. The CDR3 loop spans 12 amino acids. In nucleotides, the CDR3 is TGTGCCAGCGGGCAGGCTAACTATGGCTACACCTTC. This encodes CASGQANYGYTF.

The rearrangement uses TRBV25-1 and TRBJ1-5, with 9 positions matching TRBD1. The CDR3 consists of 17 residues. Germline CDR1 reads MGHDK; CDR2 reads SYGVNS. V dropped 8 bases and J dropped 1; count of bases not matched to a gene: 12. This chain's CDR3 is CASPSDRGVHSNQPQHF. The CDR3 coding sequence is TGTGCCAGCCCATCGGACAGGGGAGTTCACAGCAATCAGCCCCAGCATTTT.

V and J are TRBV5-1 and TRBJ1-5, with a tentative D call TRBD1 (5 bases). The CDR3 consists of 15 residues. Trimming shortened V by 0 bases and J by 2 bases, and 9 bases separated the two germline ends. CDR1 and CDR2 from the germline V gene are SGHRS and YFSETQ. DNA for the CDR3: TGCGCCAGCAGCTTGGAAGGGGTTGGCAATCAGCCCCAGCATTTT. Translation gives CASSLEGVGNQPQHF.

The chain is built from TRBV4-3 and TRBJ2-3, with 13 bases matching TRBD2. J gave up 5 bases and V 8 bases, and 4 bases lay outside the gene matches. CDR1 and CDR2 from the germline V gene are LGHNA and YSLEER. This CDR3 spans 14 amino acids. The chain's CDR3 is CASARLAGGDTQYF. The CDR3, as DNA: TGCGCCAGCGCCCGACTAGCGGGAGGAGATACGCAGTATTTT.

The chain links TRBV7-6 to TRBJ2-1; 8 bases align to TRBD2. With V trimmed by 5 bases and J by 4 bases, 7 bases remained unmatched. The germline gives CDR1 SGHVS, CDR2 FNYEAQ. The CDR3 sequence is 15 residues long. The CDR3 DNA reads as TGTGCCAGCAGCGCCCTAGCGGGCCCTTACAATGAGCAGTTCTTC. It specifies CASSALAGPYNEQFF.

This clone was counted a single time. Other nucleotide sequences from this sample produce the same CDR3. The rearrangement links TRBV3-1 (or the pseudogene TRBV3-2) to TRBJ1-1; D remains ambiguous. CDR1 and CDR2 (germline): LGHDT, YNNKEL (reference sequence). Trimming removed 2 bases at V and 1 base at J, with 11 bases between. The CDR3 sequence is 15 residues long. CDR3 coding DNA: TGTGCCAGCAGCCAATCGGCAGGAGGGAACACTGAAGCTTTCTTT. It specifies CASSQSAGGNTEAFF.

The rearrangement uses TRBV19 and TRBJ2-1; D not certain. The CDR3 runs 14 residues. Per germline, CDR1 LNHDA and CDR2 SQIVND (reference sequence). V lost 4 bases and J 8 bases, leaving 15 bases between the germline ends. The CDR3 reads CASSNRLLKDEQFF. In nucleotides, the CDR3 is TGTGCCAGTAGTAATAGACTTCTTAAGGATGAGCAGTTCTTC. Drawing the rest from reference TRBV19 and TRBJ2-1, the complete variable domain is DGGITQSPKYLFRKEGQNVTLSCEQNLNHDAMYWYRQDPGQGLRLIYYSQIVNDFQKGDIAEGYSVSREKKESFPLTVTSAQKNPTAFYLCASSNRLLKDEQFFGPGTRLTVL.

The chain joins TRBV28 to TRBJ2-1; 8 bases fit TRBD1. The CDR3 is 15 residues long. Germline V lookup: CDR1 MDHEN, CDR2 SYDVKM. Trimming removed 4 bases from V and 6 bases from J; junction bases left unmatched: 8. DNA of the CDR3: TGTGCCAGCAGTTACAGGGGGAGCAATCTCAATGAGCAGTTCTTC. This translates into CASSYRGSNLNEQFF.

The V gene is TRBV12-5, the J gene TRBJ2-3; D is possibly TRBD1 (5 bases). The germline gives CDR1 LGHNT, CDR2 FRNRAP. Trimming cost V 2 bases and J 15 bases, with 30 bases left between them. The CDR3 is made up of 17 amino acids. CDR3 residues: CASGLPQGLDFRNRVYF. For the CDR3, the DNA is TGTGCTAGTGGTTTGCCCCAGGGTTTGGATTTCCGGAACCGGGTCTATTTT.

V usage is TRBV20-1 and J usage is TRBJ2-3; tentatively, D is TRBD1 (5 bases). The CDR3 covers 15 residues. Trimming took 3 bases from V and 0 from J, leaving 13 bases between them. Germline V gene sequence: CDR1 DFQATT, CDR2 SNEGSKA (reference sequence). CDR3 protein: CSASRQSYSTDTQYF. CDR3 in DNA: TGCAGTGCTAGTAGACAGTCCTACAGCACAGATACGCAGTATTTT.

This clone was seen more than once but under ten times. The rearrangement links TRBV2 to TRBJ1-4; maybe TRBD1 (6 bases). Trimming cost V 6 bases and J 5 bases, with 7 bases left between them. Germline assignment: CDR1 SNHLY and CDR2 FYNNEI. This CDR3 region has 12 residues. CDR3 loop: CASRDRNEKLFF. In nucleotides, the CDR3 is TGTGCCAGCAGGGACAGAAATGAAAAACTGTTTTTT. The entire variable domain, with the rest obtained from reference TRBV2 and TRBJ1-4, is as follows: EPEVTQTPSHQVTQMGQEVILRCVPISNHLYFYWYRQILGQKVEFLVSFYNNEISEKSEIFDDQFSVERPDGSNFTLKIRSTKLEDSAMYFCASRDRNEKLFFGSGTQLSVL.

This chain connects TRBV6-1 to TRBJ1-1, with D perhaps TRBD1 (5 bases). Deletions cut 2 bases from V and 11 bases from J, with 15 bases between. This CDR3 region has 13 residues. Germline V gene data show CDR1 as MNHNS and CDR2 as SASEGT. DNA of the CDR3: TGTGCCAGCAGTGAACAGCAGGGCCAAATGGCTTTCTTT. It is translated as CASSEQQGQMAFF.